Many counts were recorded for the clone carrying this T cell receptor beta chain. These data are taken from a study of T cells after yellow fever vaccination. Each CDR3 protein is one row after TCRdb ran MiXCR on the 5' RACE reads. The profile covers about 50,000 distinct CDR3 sequences, with less than 9% appearing a single time and around 28% taken by the ten largest. The CDR3 contains 13 residues. CDR1 LGHNT and CDR2 FRNRAP come from the germline V gene. The V end lost 3 bases, the J end lost 10 bases, and 15 bases lay between the germline ends. V is TRBV12-5 and J is TRBJ1-1; D perhaps matches TRBD1 (6 bases). The origin of this receptor is a man younger than 30 who received the YFV17D yellow fever vaccine. This sample comprised CD8+ T cells sorted from PBMCs, obtained around 14 days after the first yellow fever vaccination. In DNA form, the CDR3 reads TGTGCTAGTGGTTTTAGTATCGCGACAGGAGCTTTCTTT. This sequence encodes CASGFSIATGAFF. Filled out from reference TRBV12-5 and TRBJ1-1, the complete variable domain reads DARVTQTPRHKVTEMGQEVTMRCQPILGHNTVFWYRQTMMQGLELLAYFRNRAPLDDSGMPKDRFSAEMPDATLATLKIQPSEPRDSAVYFCASGFSIATGAFFGQGTRLTVV.